This TCR beta chain originates from a study of Graves' ophthalmopathy and Graves' hyperthyroidism. A few counts support this clonotype. Its cognate antigen is unknown. Amplified TCR beta CDR3 regions were obtained using RNA transcripts as template. In the first round, RT-PCR was carried out with HTBI primers, and a multiplex PCR formed the second round. TCRdb ran MiXCR on the multiplex PCR reads and lists one entry per CDR3 protein. The table includes hundreds of thousands of distinct CDR3 sequences, around 20% detected once. Aged 18 to 65, hyperthyroidism patients had new diagnoses of under 2 months' duration. Clinicians diagnosed using symptoms, serum thyroxine, TRAb, thyroid ultrasound and orbital computed tomography. Study-wide findings and caveats: Progression of ophthalmopathy was predicted by the model with around 70% sensitivity and less than 85% specificity.

The CDR3 is 13 amino acids. V dropped 8 bases and J dropped 5 bases, with 12 bases sitting between them. Germline V CDR1 and CDR2: SGHAT, FQNNGV. The specimen was peripheral blood. This chain links TRBV11-2 with TRBJ2-2; D might be TRBD1 or TRBD2, each matching 5 bases. This TCR derives from a woman aged 18-29 years with stable Graves' hyperthyroidism. The CDR3 reads CASVRGPTGELFF. The CDR3 DNA reads TGTGCCAGCGTTCGGGGCCCTACCGGGGAGCTGTTTTTT.